These 24 T cell receptor beta chains came from one sample sequenced in a study of CXCR3-negative and CXCR3-positive naive CD8 T cells. Whole-study findings and limits: CXCR3-positive naive cells had TRB CDR3s that were more hydrophobic than CXCR3-negative naive cells had.

These receptors have no known antigen. TRB cDNA libraries were made by UMI-labeled 5' RACE. TCRdb reprocessed the 5' RACE reads and stores each CDR3 protein as one record, lacking DNA. The data show about 86,000 distinct CDR3 sequences, and the top ten clones hold nearly 0.85%. The sequenced sample was naive CXCR3+ CD8+ T cells from blood. Subset: CD45RO-CCR7+CD27+CD95- naive CD8+ T cells expressing CXCR3 (TNR3+). The receptors here all came from a human donor in good health. Some clones in this sample may be carry-over from other donors' samples.

This CDR3 is CASSQTGTGQYEQYF. The chain employs TRBV4-3 and TRBJ2-7; TCRdb names TRBD1, which stays unverified in the absence of DNA. The germline gives CDR1 LGHNA, CDR2 YSLEER. The CDR3 runs 15 residues.

This chain links TRBV29-1 with TRBJ2-1; the TCRdb call, TRBD2, lacks DNA for checking. Germline CDR1 and CDR2: SQVTM and ANQGSEA. The CDR3 spans 14 residues. This chain's CDR3 is CSVTKTSGYNEQFF.

The V and J genes are TRBV6-5 and TRBJ1-1; TCRdb names TRBD1, which stays unverified in the absence of DNA. There are 17 residues in the CDR3. Germline V gene sequence: CDR1 MNHEY, CDR2 SVGAGI. The CDR3 loop is CASRTVQGSLLNTEAFF.

The gene calls are TRBV25-1 and TRBJ1-6; the D call of TRBD1 rests on TCRdb alone, since no DNA is present to check it. The germline V gene has CDR1 MGHDK and CDR2 SYGVNS. The CDR3 extends over 13 amino acids. CDR3 residues: CASSLGVGSPLHF.

This chain uses TRBV7-9 with TRBJ2-3; TCRdb calls TRBD1, which cannot be checked without DNA. Germline lookup yields CDR1 SEHNR and CDR2 FQNEAQ (reference sequence). The length of the CDR3 is 12 residues. The chain's CDR3 is CASSLDRQLRRF.

The chain employs TRBV29-1 and TRBJ2-2; no DNA is available, so the TRBD1 call from TCRdb remains unchecked. Looked up from germline, CDR1 is SQVTM and CDR2 is ANQGSEA. This CDR3 comprises 14 residues. CDR3 sequence reads: CSYETGGDTGELFF.

The genes are TRBV7-9 and TRBJ1-1; TCRdb's assignment of TRBD1 cannot be checked, as there is no DNA. Germline CDR1 reads SEHNR; CDR2 reads FQNEAQ (reference sequence). The CDR3 covers 15 residues. Here the CDR3 reads CASSTRGRGLSEAFF.

The rearrangement joins TRBV27 to TRBJ2-1; checking the TCRdb D call of TRBD1 is not possible without DNA. There are 13 residues in the CDR3. Germline assignment: CDR1 MNHEY and CDR2 SMNVEV (reference sequence). The CDR3 loop reads CASSLGPGSEQFF.

This chain uses TRBV7-9 with TRBJ1-4; no DNA is available, so the TRBD1 call from TCRdb remains unchecked. CDR1 SEHNR and CDR2 FQNEAQ come from the germline V gene (reference sequence). There are 17 residues in the CDR3. CDR3 in amino acids: CASSLGTGHATNEKLFF.

The rearrangement uses TRBV28 and TRBJ2-7; with no DNA, the TCRdb D assignment of TRBD2 cannot be verified. CDR1 is MDHEN and CDR2 is SYDVKM in the germline V gene. This CDR3 has 15 amino acids. CDR3 in amino acids: CATTLGLAGGDEQYF.

The genes are TRBV29-1 and TRBJ2-1. Germline V CDR1 and CDR2: SQVTM, ANQGSEA. This CDR3 has 13 residues. CDR3 sequence: CSVETANYNEQFF.

The chain recombines TRBV5-4 with TRBJ2-7; the D gene TCRdb calls, TRBD1, cannot be checked with no DNA. The CDR3 contains 14 residues. Germline V gives CDR1 SGHNT, CDR2 YYREEE (reference sequence). The chain's CDR3 is CASSETGGDYEQYF.

The rearrangement uses TRBV20-1 and TRBJ2-7; no DNA is available, so the TRBD2 call from TCRdb remains unchecked. The CDR3 has 16 amino acids. In germline, CDR1 is DFQATT, CDR2 SNEGSKA (reference sequence). CDR3 residues: CSASLLGAVIPYEQYF.

The chain employs TRBV12-3 or TRBV12-4 and TRBJ2-4; the D gene TCRdb calls, TRBD2, cannot be checked with no DNA. This CDR3 has 20 residues. CDR3 sequence: CASSFTPGLAGGGTKNIQYF.

V and J are TRBV5-1 and TRBJ2-1; TCRdb calls TRBD1, which cannot be checked without DNA. The CDR3 has 15 residues. CDR1 and CDR2 from the germline V gene are SGHRS and YFSETQ. The chain's CDR3 is CASSLSRQGWNEQFF.

The genes are TRBV12-3 or TRBV12-4 and TRBJ1-2; TCRdb reports TRBD1, a call that lacks DNA to check it against. The CDR3 is made up of 13 amino acids. The CDR3 sequence: CASRLGTGSGYTF.

J is TRBJ2-1 and V is TRBV19. The CDR3 runs to 14 residues. Germline CDR1 LNHDA, CDR2 SQIVND (reference sequence). The CDR3 region is CASSIVGLASEQFF.

This chain uses TRBV13 with TRBJ2-3; the D gene TCRdb calls, TRBD2, cannot be checked with no DNA. CDR1 and CDR2 from the germline V gene are PRHDT and FYEKMQ (reference sequence). The CDR3 is 15 amino acids. The CDR3 loop is CASSQWTSGTDTQYF.

The rearrangement links TRBV4-3 to TRBJ2-7; TCRdb picks TRBD1, but there is no DNA to check that call. Looked up from germline, CDR1 is LGHNA and CDR2 is YSLEER. CDR3 size: 15 residues. The CDR3 spells CASSQGQGYSYEQYF.

The CDR3 loop reads CASSIEDHIYNEQYF. The genes are TRBV9 and TRBJ2-1. The CDR3 is 15 amino acids. CDR1 is SGDLS and CDR2 is YYNGEE in the germline V gene.

This chain links TRBV20-1 with TRBJ2-4; TCRdb outputs TRBD1, but without DNA this stays unchecked. This CDR3 has 19 residues. Germline CDR1 and CDR2: DFQATT and SNEGSKA (reference sequence). Here the CDR3 reads CSARDHETGGKLAKNIQYF.

This chain joins TRBV25-1 and TRBJ2-7. Germline lookup yields CDR1 MGHDK and CDR2 SYGVNS. The CDR3 loop spans 18 amino acids. CDR3 protein: CASSEYFPGGGFTYEQYF.

The chain carries TRBV7-2 and TRBJ1-1. The CDR3 runs to 12 residues. Germline CDR1 is SGHTA and CDR2 is FQGNSA. The CDR3 reads CASIFLRTEAFF.

This rearrangement joins TRBV7-2 to TRBJ2-3; TCRdb lists TRBD2, though no DNA is available to test this call. Germline V gene data show CDR1 as SGHTA and CDR2 as FQGNSA. This CDR3 has 15 residues. CDR3 loop: CASSLIAGGLNTQYF.